One and the same sample provided the 22 T cell receptor beta chains below, sequenced in a study of blood T cells in healthy people across ages. PCR was performed a second time for roughly 7 to 11 cycles using a sample-barcoded 5' primer and a J-beta primer mix. TCRdb ran MiXCR on the 5' RACE reads and lists one entry per CDR3 protein. The sample carries hundreds of thousands of distinct CDR3 sequences, about 48% recorded once. Sequenced: blood. Every receptor here comes from a young man in good health.

The chain has TRBV7-9 and TRBJ2-1; 10 bases match TRBD1. CDR1 is SEHNR, CDR2 FQNEAQ, per germline (reference sequence). The CDR3 extends over 16 amino acids. V shed 0 bases and J 5 bases; nucleotides not matched to a gene: 4. The CDR3 DNA is TGTGCCAGCAGCTTAGCCGGGACAGGGGTGGACAATGAGCAGTTCTTC. Residues: CASSLAGTGVDNEQFF.

The chain carries TRBV7-2 and TRBJ2-1; 14 positions match TRBD2. The CDR3 length is 17 residues. V dropped 4 bases and J dropped 8; count of bases not matched to a gene: 10. Germline V gene lookup returns CDR1 SGHTA and CDR2 FQGNSA. For the CDR3, the DNA is TGTGCCAGCAGCTATACTTCCGGGACTAGCGGGAGCTATGAGCAGTTCTTC. Encoded protein: CASSYTSGTSGSYEQFF.

V and J are TRBV10-3 and TRBJ2-6; no definite D call. With 8 bases removed from V and 0 bases from J, the gap between germline ends came to 11 bases. The CDR3 runs 15 residues. Germline V gene sequence: CDR1 ENHRY, CDR2 SYGVKD. In DNA, the CDR3 is TGTGCCATCGCTCCAGACCTCTCTGGGGCCAACGTCCTGACTTTC. Its protein is CAIAPDLSGANVLTF.

This clonotype was counted only a few times. This chain links TRBV7-9 with TRBJ2-7; 9 positions match TRBD1. J gave up 5 bases and V 6 bases, and 5 bases lay outside the gene matches. The CDR3 runs to 13 residues. Per the germline V gene, CDR1 is SEHNR and CDR2 is FQNEAQ (reference sequence). CDR3 protein: CASSYRGQNEQYF. The DNA for the CDR3 is TGTGCCAGCAGTTACAGGGGGCAAAACGAGCAGTACTTC. Full variable domain (missing parts from reference TRBV7-9 and TRBJ2-7): DTGVSQNPRHKITKRGQNVTFRCDPISEHNRLYWYRQTLGQGPEFLTYFQNEAQLEKSRLLSDRFSAERPKGSFSTLEIQRTEQGDSAMYLCASSYRGQNEQYFGPGTRLTVT.

This sequence joins TRBV4-1 and TRBJ2-3, with 12 bases matching TRBD2. The CDR3 is made up of 17 amino acids. Germline CDR1 is MGHRA and CDR2 is YSYEKL. V lost 5 bases to trimming and J lost 3 bases; unmatched junction nucleotides: 9. CDR3 protein: CASSFSGGLAGTDTQYF. The CDR3 DNA follows: TGCGCCAGCAGCTTTAGTGGCGGACTAGCGGGGACAGATACGCAGTATTTT.

This clonotype was recorded a few times. The chain is built from TRBV7-9 and TRBJ1-4, with a possible D match to TRBD1 (6 bases). V was shortened by 0 bases and J by 4 bases, with 12 bases between the two germline ends. Germline-derived CDR1 and CDR2 are SEHNR and FQNEAQ (reference sequence). The CDR3 runs 16 residues. This CDR3 is CASSLAVDSLNEKLFF. The CDR3 DNA follows: TGTGCCAGCAGCTTAGCCGTGGACAGCCTTAATGAAAAACTGTTTTTT.

The chain links TRBV6-5 to TRBJ1-1; unclear D gene. Trimming pared 5 bases from V and 4 bases from J, leaving 14 bases between. The CDR3 is 14 amino acids. The germline gives CDR1 MNHEY, CDR2 SVGAGI. The CDR3 coding sequence is TGTGCCAGCAGTCCCCCGGGCCCCGTCACTGAAGCTTTCTTT. Translation gives CASSPPGPVTEAFF.

There are many counts of this clonotype. The chain combines TRBV4-2 with TRBJ2-7, with TRBD1 matching 8 bases. This CDR3 has 16 amino acids. Germline CDR1 LGHNA, CDR2 YNFKEQ. V lost 0 bases and J lost 4; bases outside the gene matches: 8. CDR3 sequence: CASSQDAGTGGYEQYF. DNA of the CDR3: TGTGCCAGCAGCCAAGATGCGGGGACAGGAGGTTACGAGCAGTACTTC.

This clonotype was seen more than once but under ten times. CDR3 sequence: CASSDGTDTGELFF. The CDR3 DNA follows: TGCGCCAGCAGCGACGGGACAGACACCGGGGAGCTGTTTTTT. The chain has TRBV4-1 and TRBJ2-2; 7 nucleotides align to TRBD1. Losses at the gene ends were 5 bases for V and 3 bases for J; bases not matched to a gene: 3. The CDR3 spans 14 residues. From germline, CDR1 is MGHRA and CDR2 YSYEKL.

This clonotype has just a few counts. The chain is built from TRBV12-3 or TRBV12-4 and TRBJ2-3, with 9 bases aligning to TRBD1. The junction had 6 bases not matched to a gene; V was cut back by 3 bases and J by 5 bases. The CDR3 totals 15 residues. CDR3 sequence reads: CASSFETGGVDTQYF. The CDR3 region has the DNA TGTGCCAGCAGTTTCGAGACAGGGGGAGTAGATACGCAGTATTTT.

The J gene is TRBJ2-1, the V gene TRBV14, with D perhaps TRBD1 (5 bases). The V end lost 6 bases, the J end lost 5 bases, and 11 bases lay between the germline ends. The CDR3 spans 13 residues. The germline CDR1 and CDR2 sequences are SGHDN and FVKESK. The CDR3 coding sequence is TGTGCCAGCAGTGCAGGGAATAACAATGAGCAGTTCTTC. This codes for CASSAGNNNEQFF.

CDR3 amino acids: CASNPWEANQPQHF. The CDR3 nucleotides are TGTGCCAGCAACCCGTGGGAGGCCAATCAGCCCCAGCATTTT. The chain has TRBV6-2 or TRBV6-3 and TRBJ1-5; no clear D gene. The CDR3 loop spans 14 amino acids. Trimming removed 7 bases at V and 3 bases at J, with 13 bases between. CDR1 and CDR2 (germline): MNHEY, SVGEGT.

V is TRBV12-3 or TRBV12-4 and J is TRBJ1-1, with D uncertain. V lost 5 bases and J 7 bases, leaving 14 bases between the germline ends. This CDR3 comprises 13 residues. DNA for the CDR3: TGTGCCAGCAGTCCCCACACGGATTTTGAAGCTTTCTTT. Its protein product is CASSPHTDFEAFF.

The chain uses TRBV7-6 and TRBJ2-1, with D possibly matching TRBD1 (5 bases). The CDR3 runs to 13 residues. Looked up from germline, CDR1 is SGHVS and CDR2 is FNYEAQ. Trimming removed 1 base at V and 8 bases at J, with 9 bases between. The CDR3 bases are TGTGCCAGCAGCTTAGAAAGGGGCGATGAGCAGTTCTTC. It codes for CASSLERGDEQFF. The entire variable domain, with the rest obtained from reference TRBV7-6 and TRBJ2-1, is as follows: GAGVSQSPRYKVTKRGQDVALRCDPISGHVSLYWYRQALGQGPEFLTYFNYEAQQDKSGLPNDRFSAERPEGSISTLTIQRTEQRDSAMYRCASSLERGDEQFFGPGTRLTVL.

The chain employs TRBV28 and TRBJ2-5, with TRBD2 identical over 11 bases. This CDR3 spans 13 amino acids. J was trimmed by 5 bases and V by 5 bases; bases with no gene match: 1. Germline V gives CDR1 MDHEN, CDR2 SYDVKM. Written as DNA, the CDR3 is TGTGCCAGCAGTCGGACTAGCGGGGAGACCCAGTACTTC. It is translated as CASSRTSGETQYF.

This clonotype has just a few counts. The V call is TRBV20-1, the J call TRBJ1-5; D gene unclear. With 6 bases removed from V and 6 bases from J, the gap between germline ends came to 18 bases. Germline lookup yields CDR1 DFQATT and CDR2 SNEGSKA (reference sequence). There are 14 residues in the CDR3. In DNA form, the CDR3 reads TGCAGTGCAATCAGTACGGTCACTGGTCAGCCCCAGCATTTT. Amino acids: CSAISTVTGQPQHF.

The rearrangement links TRBV14 to TRBJ2-1, with no clear D. The CDR3 runs to 15 residues. Germline V gives CDR1 SGHDN, CDR2 FVKESK. V lost 5 bases, J lost 5 bases, and 16 bases lay in between. CDR3 in amino acids: CASSYRLGSDNEQFF. DNA for the CDR3: TGTGCCAGCAGCTACAGACTTGGCTCGGACAATGAGCAGTTCTTC.

With regard to this clonotype: One end of the junction is discordant with germline, which a read error may explain. The gene calls are TRBV3-1 and TRBJ2-3; a possible D gene is TRBD1 (7 bases). Germline CDR1 LGHDT, CDR2 YNNKEL (reference sequence). CDR3 size: 13 residues. The CDR3 spells CANSQGGGGVQYF. DNA of the CDR3: TGTGCCAACAGCCAAGGAGGAGGGGGCGTGCAGTATTTT.

This clonotype was recorded at least ten times. Compared with germline, one end of the junction differs, possibly owing to a read error. V usage is TRBV5-1 and J usage is TRBJ1-2; perhaps TRBD1 as D (5 bases). The germline V gene has CDR1 SGHRS and CDR2 YFSETQ. This CDR3 has 14 amino acids. DNA of the CDR3: TGTGCCAGCAGCCTGGAGGGGAGAAACTATGGCTACACCTTC. Protein: CASSLEGRNYGYTF.

V gene TRBV10-3 combines with J gene TRBJ2-2; D call uncertain. This CDR3 has 13 residues. Germline assignment: CDR1 ENHRY and CDR2 SYGVKD. The V end was cut by 8 bases, the J end by 0 bases, with 7 bases between. This CDR3 is CAIYGTNTGELFF. DNA for the CDR3: TGTGCCATCTACGGAACGAACACCGGGGAGCTGTTTTTT.

This clonotype was observed a handful of times. The junction shows a germline mismatch at one end, possibly a read error. The V call is TRBV6-2 or TRBV6-3, the J call TRBJ2-3; 12 bases fit TRBD2. The CDR3 loop spans 17 amino acids. Per the germline V gene, CDR1 is MNHEY and CDR2 is SVGEGT. The CDR3 reads CASSRLAGDLRAETQYF. Written as DNA, the CDR3 is TGTGCCAGCAGTCGACTAGCGGGGGACCTTCGGGCAGAGACGCAGTATTTT.

This chain connects TRBV20-1 to TRBJ2-1, with 8 bases fitting TRBD1. The CDR3 runs to 20 residues. In germline, CDR1 is DFQATT, CDR2 SNEGSKA (reference sequence). The J segment lost 1 base and the V segment lost 0 bases, leaving 17 bases of the junction unmatched. For the CDR3, the DNA is TGCAGTGCTAGAGAGCCGGGACAGGTATCTCCTAAGAGATCCTACAATGAGCAGTTCTTC. Residues: CSAREPGQVSPKRSYNEQFF.